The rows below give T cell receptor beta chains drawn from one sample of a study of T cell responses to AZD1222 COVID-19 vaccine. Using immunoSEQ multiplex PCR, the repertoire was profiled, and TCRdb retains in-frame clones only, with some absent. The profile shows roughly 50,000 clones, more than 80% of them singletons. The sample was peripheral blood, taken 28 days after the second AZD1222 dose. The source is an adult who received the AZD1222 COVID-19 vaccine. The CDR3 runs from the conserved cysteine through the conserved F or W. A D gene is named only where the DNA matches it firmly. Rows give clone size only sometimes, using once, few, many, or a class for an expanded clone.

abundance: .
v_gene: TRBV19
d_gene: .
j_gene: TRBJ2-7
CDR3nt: TGTGCCAGTAGTATTGGGGGCTACGAGCAGTACTTC
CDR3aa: CASSIGGYEQYF

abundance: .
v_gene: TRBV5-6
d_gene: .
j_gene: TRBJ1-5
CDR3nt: TGTGCCAGCAGCTCAGGGCTAGTGAATCAGCCCCAGCATTTT
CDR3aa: CASSSGLVNQPQHF

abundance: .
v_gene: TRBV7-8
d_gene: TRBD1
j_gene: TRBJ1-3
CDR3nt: TGTGCCAGCAGCTTAGCACGAGGGGGCTTTGCTGGAAACACCATATATTTT
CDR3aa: CASSLARGGFAGNTIYF

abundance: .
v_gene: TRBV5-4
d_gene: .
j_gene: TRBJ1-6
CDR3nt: TGTGCCAGCAGCTCCCGGCAGGCCCCAGGGTCACCCCTCCACTTT
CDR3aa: CASSSRQAPGSPLHF

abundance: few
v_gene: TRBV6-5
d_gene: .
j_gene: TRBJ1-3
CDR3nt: TGTGCCAGCAGAGGAACAGGGTTTGGAAACACCATATATTTT
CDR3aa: CASRGTGFGNTIYF

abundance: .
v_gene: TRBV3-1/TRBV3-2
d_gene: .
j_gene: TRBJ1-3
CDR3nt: TGTGCCAGCAGCCAAGGAGAAGGGGCTGGAAACACCATATATTTT
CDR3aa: CASSQGEGAGNTIYF

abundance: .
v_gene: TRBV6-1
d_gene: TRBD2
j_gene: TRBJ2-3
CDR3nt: TGTGCCAGCAGTGACCGACTAGCGTCGAATACGCAGTATTTT
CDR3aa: CASSDRLASNTQYF

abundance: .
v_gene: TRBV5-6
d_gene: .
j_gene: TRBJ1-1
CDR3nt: TGTGCCAGCAGCTGGGTAACAGGTCCGAACACTGAAGCTTTCTTT
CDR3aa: CASSWVTGPNTEAFF

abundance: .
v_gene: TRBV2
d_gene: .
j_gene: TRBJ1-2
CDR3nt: TGTGCCAGCAGCCGGGCCTACTATGGCTACACCTTC
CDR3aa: CASSRAYYGYTF

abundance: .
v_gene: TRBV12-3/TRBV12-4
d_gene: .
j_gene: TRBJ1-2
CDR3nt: TGTGCCAGCAGTGGGCGGACAGTGGGTGGCTACACCTTC
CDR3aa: CASSGRTVGGYTF

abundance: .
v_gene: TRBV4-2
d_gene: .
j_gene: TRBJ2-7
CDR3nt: TGTGCCAGCAGCCAAGATTCGCCGGGTTTTTCGGCTTCCGAGCAGTACTTC
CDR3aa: CASSQDSPGFSASEQYF

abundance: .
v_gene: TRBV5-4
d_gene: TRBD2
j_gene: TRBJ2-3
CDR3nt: TGTGCCAGCAGCTTGTCTAGCGGTTACACAGATACGCAGTATTTT
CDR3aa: CASSLSSGYTDTQYF

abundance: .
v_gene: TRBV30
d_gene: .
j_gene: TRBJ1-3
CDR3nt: TGTGCCTTCTCCAGGGGCTCTGGAAACACCATATATTTT
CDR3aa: CAFSRGSGNTIYF

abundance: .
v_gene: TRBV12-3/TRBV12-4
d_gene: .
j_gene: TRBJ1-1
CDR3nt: TGTGCCAGCAGTTTACGGGGTGGCACTGAAGCTTTCTTT
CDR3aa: CASSLRGGTEAFF

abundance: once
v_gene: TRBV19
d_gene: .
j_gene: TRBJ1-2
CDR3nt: TGTGCCAGTAGCCGGGACAAAAGAGCTGGCTACACCTTC
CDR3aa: CASSRDKRAGYTF